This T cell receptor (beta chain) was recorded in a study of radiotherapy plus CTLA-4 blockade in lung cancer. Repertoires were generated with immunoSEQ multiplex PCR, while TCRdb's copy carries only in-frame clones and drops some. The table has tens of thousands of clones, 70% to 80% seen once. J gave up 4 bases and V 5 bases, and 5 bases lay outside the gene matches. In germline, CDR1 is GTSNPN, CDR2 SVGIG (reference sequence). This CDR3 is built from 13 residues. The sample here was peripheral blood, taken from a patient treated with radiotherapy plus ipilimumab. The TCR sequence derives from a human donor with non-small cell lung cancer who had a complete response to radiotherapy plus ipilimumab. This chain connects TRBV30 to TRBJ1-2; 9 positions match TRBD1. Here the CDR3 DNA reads TGTGCCTGGTCCGGGACAGGGATCTATGGCTACACCTTC. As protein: CAWSGTGIYGYTF. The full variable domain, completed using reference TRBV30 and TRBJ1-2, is SQTIHQWPATLVQPVGSPLSLECTVEGTSNPNLYWYRQAAGRGLQLLFYSVGIGQISSEVPQNLSASRPQDRQFILSSKKLLLSDSGFYLCAWSGTGIYGYTFGSGTRLTVV.